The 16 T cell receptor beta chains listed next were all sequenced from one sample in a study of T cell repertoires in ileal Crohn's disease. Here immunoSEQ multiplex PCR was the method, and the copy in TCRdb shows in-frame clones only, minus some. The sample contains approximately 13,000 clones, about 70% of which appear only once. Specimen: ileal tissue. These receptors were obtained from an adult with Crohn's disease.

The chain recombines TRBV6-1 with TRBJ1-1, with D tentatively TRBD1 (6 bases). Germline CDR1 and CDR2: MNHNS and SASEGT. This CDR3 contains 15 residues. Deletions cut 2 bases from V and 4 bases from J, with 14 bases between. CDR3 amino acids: CASSEIGGVGTEAFF. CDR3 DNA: TGTGCCAGCAGTGAAATTGGGGGCGTCGGCACTGAAGCTTTCTTT.

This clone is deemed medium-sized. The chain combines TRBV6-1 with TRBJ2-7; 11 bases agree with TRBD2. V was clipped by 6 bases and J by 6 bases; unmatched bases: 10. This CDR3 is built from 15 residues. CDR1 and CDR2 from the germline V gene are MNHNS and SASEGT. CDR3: CASSVAGGPLSEQYF. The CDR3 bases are TGTGCCAGCAGCGTAGCGGGGGGGCCGCTTAGCGAGCAGTACTTC.

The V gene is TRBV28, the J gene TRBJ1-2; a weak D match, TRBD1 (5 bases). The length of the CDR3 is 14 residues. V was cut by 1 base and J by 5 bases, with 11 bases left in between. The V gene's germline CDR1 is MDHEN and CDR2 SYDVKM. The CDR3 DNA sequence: TGTGCCAGCAGTTTATATCAGGGTCAATATGGCTACACCTTC. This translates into CASSLYQGQYGYTF.

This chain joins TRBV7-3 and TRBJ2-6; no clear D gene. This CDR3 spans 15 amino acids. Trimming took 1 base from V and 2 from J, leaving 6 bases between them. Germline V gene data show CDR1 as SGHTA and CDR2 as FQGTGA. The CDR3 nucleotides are TGTGCCAGCAGCTTAAGGGAAGCTGGGGCCAACGTCCTGACTTTC. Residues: CASSLREAGANVLTF.

The CDR3 DNA is TGTGCCATTCGCGATAGGGAGGGAGGAACTGAAGCTTTCTTT. Residues: CAIRDREGGTEAFF. The V call is TRBV10-3, the J call TRBJ1-1; no clear D gene. Germline CDR1 is ENHRY and CDR2 is SYGVKD. This CDR3 comprises 14 residues. Trimming pared 9 bases from V and 5 bases from J, leaving 19 bases between.

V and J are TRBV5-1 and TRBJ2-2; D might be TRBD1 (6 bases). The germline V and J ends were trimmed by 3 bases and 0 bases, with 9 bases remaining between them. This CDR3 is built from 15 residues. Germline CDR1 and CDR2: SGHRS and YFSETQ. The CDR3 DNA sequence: TGCGCCAGCAGCTCGGACAGCTCGAACACCGGGGAGCTGTTTTTT. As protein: CASSSDSSNTGELFF.

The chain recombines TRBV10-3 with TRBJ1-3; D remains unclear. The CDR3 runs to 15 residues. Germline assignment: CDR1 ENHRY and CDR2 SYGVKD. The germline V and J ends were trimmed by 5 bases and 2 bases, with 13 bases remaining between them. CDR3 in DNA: TGTGCCATCAGTTCCCCCTCGGGTACTGGAAACACCATATATTTT. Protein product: CAISSPSGTGNTIYF.

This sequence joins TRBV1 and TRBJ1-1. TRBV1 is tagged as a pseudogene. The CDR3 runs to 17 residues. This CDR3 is CTSSQIFGSFWNTEAFF. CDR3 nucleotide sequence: TGCACCAGCAGCCAAATATTCGGTAGTTTTTGGAACACTGAAGCTTTCTTT.

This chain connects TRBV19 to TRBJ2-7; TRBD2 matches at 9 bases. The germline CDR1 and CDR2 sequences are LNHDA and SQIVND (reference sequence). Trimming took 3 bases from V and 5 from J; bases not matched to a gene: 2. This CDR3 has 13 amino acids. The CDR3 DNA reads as TGTGCCAGTAGTATTAGCGGGGGCCACGAGCAGTACTTC. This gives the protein CASSISGGHEQYF.

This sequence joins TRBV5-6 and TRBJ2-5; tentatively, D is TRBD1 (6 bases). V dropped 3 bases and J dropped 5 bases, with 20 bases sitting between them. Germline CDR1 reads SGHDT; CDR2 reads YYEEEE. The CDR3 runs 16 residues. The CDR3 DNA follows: TGTGCCAGCAGCTGGGGGACACCAGGAGGTGGGGAGACCCAGTACTTC. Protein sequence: CASSWGTPGGGETQYF.

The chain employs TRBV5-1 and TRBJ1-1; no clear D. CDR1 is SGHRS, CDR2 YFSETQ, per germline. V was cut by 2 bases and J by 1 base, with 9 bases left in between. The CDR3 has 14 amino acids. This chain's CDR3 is CASSFSGENTEAFF. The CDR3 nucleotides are TGCGCCAGCAGCTTTTCAGGAGAGAACACTGAAGCTTTCTTT.

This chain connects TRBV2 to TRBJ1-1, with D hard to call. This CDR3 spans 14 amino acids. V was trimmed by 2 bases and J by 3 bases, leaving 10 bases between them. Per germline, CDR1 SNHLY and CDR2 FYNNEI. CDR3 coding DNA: TGTGCCAGCAGTGAATTCGGTGCGGACACTGAAGCTTTCTTT. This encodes CASSEFGADTEAFF.

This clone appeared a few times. The CDR3, as DNA: TGCACCAGCAGCCAAAAAGACAGGAATACGCAGTATTTT. Translation: CTSSQKDRNTQYF. V gene TRBV1 combines with J gene TRBJ2-3; the listed D gene, TRBD1, was not tested against the DNA. TRBV1 is labeled a pseudogene. The CDR3 is made up of 13 amino acids.

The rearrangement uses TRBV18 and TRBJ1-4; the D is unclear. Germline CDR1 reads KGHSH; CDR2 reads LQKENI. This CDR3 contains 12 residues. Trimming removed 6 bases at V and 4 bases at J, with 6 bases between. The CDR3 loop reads CASSGGNEKLFF. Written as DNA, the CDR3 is TGTGCCAGCTCTGGCGGTAATGAAAAACTGTTTTTT.

The CDR3 loop reads CASSQEAQAKNIQYF. As DNA, the CDR3 is TGCGCCAGCAGCCAAGAAGCGCAAGCCAAAAACATTCAGTACTTC. The rearrangement uses TRBV4-1 and TRBJ2-4; D ambiguous. V lost 0 bases to trimming and J lost 0 bases, with 6 bases between them. Germline V lookup: CDR1 MGHRA, CDR2 YSYEKL. The CDR3 length is 15 residues.

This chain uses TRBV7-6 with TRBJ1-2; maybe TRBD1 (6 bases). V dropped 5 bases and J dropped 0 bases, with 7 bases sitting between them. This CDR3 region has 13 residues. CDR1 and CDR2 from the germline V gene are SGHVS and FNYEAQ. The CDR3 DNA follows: TGTGCCAGCAGCCAGGGGCCTAACTATGGCTACACCTTC. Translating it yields CASSQGPNYGYTF.